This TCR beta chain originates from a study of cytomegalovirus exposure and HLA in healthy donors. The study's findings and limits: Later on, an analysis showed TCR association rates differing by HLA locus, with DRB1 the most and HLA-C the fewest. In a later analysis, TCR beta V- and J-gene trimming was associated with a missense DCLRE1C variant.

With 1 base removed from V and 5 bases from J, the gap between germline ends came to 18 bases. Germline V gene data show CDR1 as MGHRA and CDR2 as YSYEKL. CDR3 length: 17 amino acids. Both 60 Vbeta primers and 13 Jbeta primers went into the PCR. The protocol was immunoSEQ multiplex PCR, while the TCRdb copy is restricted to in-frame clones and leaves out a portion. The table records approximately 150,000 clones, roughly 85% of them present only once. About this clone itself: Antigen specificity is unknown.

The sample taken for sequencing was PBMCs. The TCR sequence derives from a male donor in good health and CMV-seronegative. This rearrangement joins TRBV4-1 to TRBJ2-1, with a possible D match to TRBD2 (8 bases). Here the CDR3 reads CASSQAATGTRNNEQFF. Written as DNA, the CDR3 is TGCGCCAGCAGCCAAGCGGCGACAGGGACTAGGAACAATGAGCAGTTCTTC.